The clone carrying this T cell receptor (beta chain) was observed at least ten times. The read ends 3 residues early relative to the CDR3; the germline J gene fills the gap. The sample is drawn from a study of T cell clonality in common variable immunodeficiency. The repertoire was sequenced with immunoSEQ multiplex PCR; TCRdb's copy has only in-frame clones and lacks some. This sample carries some 60,000 clones, none of them present only once. V lost 5 bases and J lost 6, with 14 bases in between. The V gene's germline CDR1 is SEHNR and CDR2 FQNEAQ (reference sequence). The CDR3 contains 13 residues.

Sequenced input: peripheral blood mononuclear cells. This sequence was found in a person between 18 and 69 years old in good health. The chain links TRBV7-9 to TRBJ2-7; possibly TRBD1 for D (6 bases). CDR3 DNA (partial): TGTGCCAGCAGCAACAGGGTAGACGGCGAG. It encodes CASSNRVDGE. The complete CDR3 sequence is CASSNRVDGEQYF.